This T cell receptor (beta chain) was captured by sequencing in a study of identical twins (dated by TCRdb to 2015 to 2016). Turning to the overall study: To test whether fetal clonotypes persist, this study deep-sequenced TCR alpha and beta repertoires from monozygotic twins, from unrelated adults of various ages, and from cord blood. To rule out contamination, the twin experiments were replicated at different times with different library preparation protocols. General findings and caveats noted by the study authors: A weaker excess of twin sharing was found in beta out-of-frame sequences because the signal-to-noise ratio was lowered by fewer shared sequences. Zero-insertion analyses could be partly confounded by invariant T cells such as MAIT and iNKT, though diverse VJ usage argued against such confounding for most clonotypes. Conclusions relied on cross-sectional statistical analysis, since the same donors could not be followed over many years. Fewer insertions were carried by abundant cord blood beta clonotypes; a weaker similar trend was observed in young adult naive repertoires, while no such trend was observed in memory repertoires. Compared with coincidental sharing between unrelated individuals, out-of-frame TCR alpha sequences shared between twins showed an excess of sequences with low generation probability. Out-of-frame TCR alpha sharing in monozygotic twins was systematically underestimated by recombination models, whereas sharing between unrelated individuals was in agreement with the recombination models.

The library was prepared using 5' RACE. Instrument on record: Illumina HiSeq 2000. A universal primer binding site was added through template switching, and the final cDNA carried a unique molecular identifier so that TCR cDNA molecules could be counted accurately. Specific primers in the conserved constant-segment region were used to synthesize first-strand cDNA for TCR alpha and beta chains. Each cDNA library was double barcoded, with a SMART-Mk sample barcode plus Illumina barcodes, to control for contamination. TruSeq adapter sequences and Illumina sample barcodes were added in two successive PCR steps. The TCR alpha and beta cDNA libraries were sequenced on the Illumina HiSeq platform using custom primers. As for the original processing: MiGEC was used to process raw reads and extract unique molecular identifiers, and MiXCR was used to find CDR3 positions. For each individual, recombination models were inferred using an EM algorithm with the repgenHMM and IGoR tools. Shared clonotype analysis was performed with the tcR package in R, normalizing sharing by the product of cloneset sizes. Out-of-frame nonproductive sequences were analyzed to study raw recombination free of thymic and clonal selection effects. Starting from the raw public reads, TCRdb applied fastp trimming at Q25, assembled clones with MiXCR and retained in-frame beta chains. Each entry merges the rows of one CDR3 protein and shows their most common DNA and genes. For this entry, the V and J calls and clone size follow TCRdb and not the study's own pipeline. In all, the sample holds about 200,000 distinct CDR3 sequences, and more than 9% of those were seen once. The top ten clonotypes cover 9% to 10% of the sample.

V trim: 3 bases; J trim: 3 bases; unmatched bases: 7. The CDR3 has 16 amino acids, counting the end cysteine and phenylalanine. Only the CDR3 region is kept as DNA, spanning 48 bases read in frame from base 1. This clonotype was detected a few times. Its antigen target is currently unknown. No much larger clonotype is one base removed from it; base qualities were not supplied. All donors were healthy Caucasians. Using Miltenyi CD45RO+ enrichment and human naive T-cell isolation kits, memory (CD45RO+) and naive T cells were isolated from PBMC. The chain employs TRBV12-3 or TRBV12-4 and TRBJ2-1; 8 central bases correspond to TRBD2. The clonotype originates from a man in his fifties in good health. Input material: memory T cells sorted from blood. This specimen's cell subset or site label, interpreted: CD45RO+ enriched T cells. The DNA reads TGTGCCAGCAGTTTTCGGGGGGGAGGGCACTACAATGAGCAGTTCTTC. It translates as CASSFRGGGHYNEQFF.